This TCR beta chain was captured in a study of T-cell reconstitution after alpha-beta-depleted transplantation in children (dated by TCRdb to about 2016). About the study as a whole: The study quantitatively tracked T-cell immune reconstitution after TCRalphabeta/CD19-depleted allogeneic hematopoietic cell transplantation in children using TCR repertoire profiling.

Trimming removed 5 bases from V and 3 bases from J, leaving 13 bases between the germline ends. The CDR3 measures 15 amino acids from cysteine to phenylalanine. The entry retains the CDR3 DNA only, 45 bases that are in frame from base 1. Library generation was performed with PCR. Sequencing used an Illumina HiSeq 2500. TCR library preparation used molecular barcoding, with unique molecular identifiers applied to normalize quantification of the TCRbeta repertoire. TCRdb passed the public sequencing reads through fastp at Q25 and MiXCR, retaining productive beta sequences. Every entry covers one CDR3 protein and lists the most common genes and DNA from its rows. The sample has 500,000 to 600,000 distinct CDR3 sequences on record, 32% of them singletons. The ten largest clones take up 2% to 3% of the sample. On this clonotype: No cognate antigen has been identified for it. Base quality data are lacking; no much larger clone is found one base away.

This clonotype was sampled from a human donor who donated a stem cell graft to a child with aplastic anemia. The rearranged segments are TRBV12-3 or TRBV12-4 and TRBJ2-2; the D gene is perhaps TRBD1, on 6 matching bases. Sample: PBMCs from the stem cell graft donor, taken from the stem cell graft. The DNA sequence is given as TGTGCCAGCAGTGCTAGGGACACTTACACCGGGGAGCTGTTTTTT. Its protein is CASSARDTYTGELFF.